Following are 31 T cell receptor beta chains from one sample sequenced in a study of shared clonotypes between healthy human individuals. TCRdb's copy holds only in-frame clones and misses some; the assay was immunoSEQ multiplex PCR. The repertoire consists of 2.3 million or so clones, with approximately 95% occurring once and the leading ten covering 0.39%. The sample taken for sequencing was naive CD4+ T cells from PBMCs. Subset indicated: CD45RA+ positively selected. The origin of the receptors is a man aged 18 to 29 in good health. Some clones in this sample may be carry-over from other donors' samples.

The chain links TRBV18 to TRBJ2-2, with D unresolved. CDR1 KGHSH and CDR2 LQKENI come from the germline V gene. The CDR3 contains 14 residues. V was trimmed by 6 bases and J by 7 bases, leaving 15 bases between them. The CDR3 nucleotides are TGTGCCAGCTCCCCCCGGGCAAACGGCGGGGAGCTGTTTTTT. Protein: CASSPRANGGELFF.

The chain is built from TRBV27 and TRBJ2-1; 13 positions agree with TRBD2. This CDR3 comprises 16 residues. The trim removed 11 bases at V and 7 bases at J, leaving 14 bases unmatched. Per germline, CDR1 MNHEY and CDR2 SMNVEV (reference sequence). CDR3: CAAYGPRTSGSNEQFF. The CDR3 nucleotides read TGTGCCGCTTACGGCCCCAGGACTAGCGGGAGTAATGAGCAGTTCTTC.

The chain recombines TRBV5-1 with TRBJ2-3; D perhaps matches TRBD2 (5 bases). Looked up from germline, CDR1 is SGHRS and CDR2 is YFSETQ. The V end lost 0 bases, the J end lost 0 bases, and 11 bases lay between the germline ends. There are 16 residues in the CDR3. The chain's CDR3 is CASSLGLAHSTDTQYF. CDR3 nucleotides: TGCGCCAGCAGCTTGGGCCTAGCCCACAGCACAGATACGCAGTATTTT.

Remarks on this clone: The sample carries other DNA sequences with the same CDR3. The gene calls are TRBV6-6 and TRBJ1-2; D unresolved. The length of the CDR3 is 14 residues. V lost 6 bases, J lost 0 bases, and 11 bases lay in between. Germline CDR1 reads MNHNY; CDR2 reads SVGAGI (reference sequence). Here the CDR3 reads CASSATGANYGYTF. CDR3 coding DNA: TGTGCCAGCAGCGCGACGGGAGCTAACTATGGCTACACCTTC.

The CDR3 nucleotides read TGTGCCAGCAGTTACTCGATCGGAACCTACGAGCAGTACTTC. This codes for CASSYSIGTYEQYF. The V call is TRBV6-6, the J call TRBJ2-7; D is uncertain. Germline CDR1 MNHNY, CDR2 SVGAGI (reference sequence). This CDR3 is 14 amino acids long. Trimming stripped 0 bases from V and 2 bases from J, with 8 bases between.

The chain carries TRBV6-5 and TRBJ2-6, with TRBD1 as a possible D gene (5 bases). Germline CDR1 MNHEY, CDR2 SVGAGI. The CDR3 is 16 amino acids. The germline V and J ends were trimmed by 2 bases and 0 bases, with 8 bases remaining between them. CDR3 coding DNA: TGTGCCAGCAGTTACGCCAGGGTCTCTGGGGCCAACGTCCTGACTTTC. Translation: CASSYARVSGANVLTF.

The chain has TRBV7-9 and TRBJ2-1, with D perhaps TRBD2 (6 bases). The CDR3 consists of 15 residues. Looked up from germline, CDR1 is SEHNR and CDR2 is FQNEAQ (reference sequence). V dropped 3 bases and J dropped 5 bases, with 14 bases sitting between them. The CDR3: CASSFFGGVHNEQFF. DNA of the CDR3: TGTGCCAGCAGCTTTTTCGGCGGGGTCCACAATGAGCAGTTCTTC.

The CDR3 nucleotides are TGTGCCAGCAGCTTCACTGTGGGCATTCAGTACTTC. It yields the protein CASSFTVGIQYF. This chain uses TRBV7-9 with TRBJ2-4, with D hard to call. Trimming left V 3 bases short and J 9 bases short, with 9 bases between. The CDR3 length is 12 residues. Germline CDR1 is SEHNR and CDR2 is FQNEAQ (reference sequence).

The chain recombines TRBV2 with TRBJ2-7; 8 nucleotides agree with TRBD2. J lost 2 bases, V lost 7 bases, and 10 bases had no gene match. Germline V CDR1 and CDR2: SNHLY, FYNNEI. This CDR3 region has 15 residues. The CDR3 sequence is CASTSTPGRAYEQYF. CDR3 DNA: TGTGCCAGCACCTCGACCCCCGGGAGGGCCTACGAGCAGTACTTC.

The chain is built from TRBV5-1 and TRBJ1-1; D is ambiguous. This CDR3 is 13 amino acids long. The germline V gene encodes CDR1 SGHRS and CDR2 YFSETQ. V shed 6 bases and J shed 0 bases, with 9 bases lying between them. The DNA for the CDR3 is TGCGCCAGCACCGCCTCGATGAACACTGAAGCTTTCTTT. Its translation is CASTASMNTEAFF.

The chain joins TRBV10-3 to TRBJ1-1; TRBD1 matches at 8 bases. The CDR3 extends over 15 amino acids. With 4 bases clipped from V and 5 bases from J, the junction kept 9 bases outside the gene matches. Germline CDR1 is ENHRY and CDR2 is SYGVKD. DNA for the CDR3: TGTGCCATCAGTGCGTCTGGACAGGGAGGGACTGAAGCTTTCTTT. As protein: CAISASGQGGTEAFF.

The chain recombines TRBV5-4 with TRBJ2-1; 9 bases line up with TRBD1. The CDR3 contains 15 residues. After removal of 4 bases from V and 4 bases from J, the junction contained 6 bases not matched to a gene. Looked up from germline, CDR1 is SGHNT and CDR2 is YYREEE (reference sequence). Written as DNA, the CDR3 is TGTGCCAGCAGCCTCCGGGACAGGGAGTACAATGAGCAGTTCTTC. It is translated as CASSLRDREYNEQFF.

Regarding this clone: Other DNA sequences in this sample translate to the same CDR3. The chain combines TRBV18 with TRBJ1-1; D gene ambiguous. The CDR3 is made up of 13 amino acids. The germline CDR1 and CDR2 sequences are KGHSH and LQKENI. Deletions cut 6 bases from V and 0 bases from J, with 8 bases between. In DNA form, the CDR3 reads TGTGCCAGCTCCCAAGGAATGAACACTGAAGCTTTCTTT. Protein: CASSQGMNTEAFF.

The V gene is TRBV9, the J gene TRBJ1-1; a weak D match, TRBD1 (5 bases). Looked up from germline, CDR1 is SGDLS and CDR2 is YYNGEE. There are 16 residues in the CDR3. V was clipped by 3 bases and J by 5 bases, with 20 bases between them. The CDR3 here is CASSAWGQGFGTEAFF. The CDR3 nucleotides read TGTGCCAGCAGCGCTTGGGGCCAGGGCTTTGGGACTGAAGCTTTCTTT.

This chain connects TRBV7-3 to TRBJ2-1; TRBD1 agrees at 7 bases. This CDR3 is 15 amino acids long. The V gene end was trimmed by 3 bases and the J gene end by 8 bases; junction bases not matched to a gene: 10. Germline V lookup: CDR1 SGHTA, CDR2 FQGTGA. The CDR3 sequence is CASSLRGHPSDEQFF. The DNA of the CDR3 is TGTGCCAGCAGCTTGAGGGGGCATCCCAGCGATGAGCAGTTCTTC.

This chain uses TRBV2 with TRBJ2-3, with a possible D match to TRBD2 (6 bases). From germline, CDR1 is SNHLY and CDR2 FYNNEI. Trimming took 6 bases from V and 5 from J, leaving 12 bases between them. This CDR3 spans 13 amino acids. CDR3 region: CASRRGLGDTQYF. In DNA form, the CDR3 reads TGTGCCAGCAGGCGGGGACTCGGAGATACGCAGTATTTT.

V is TRBV27 and J is TRBJ2-7; the D gene is possibly TRBD1 (6 bases). Germline V CDR1 and CDR2: MNHEY, SMNVEV (reference sequence). The length of the CDR3 is 14 residues. Trimming left V 2 bases short and J 6 bases short, with 14 bases between. The CDR3, as DNA: TGTGCCAGCAGTTTAGACCGAAGGGGGTTCGAGCAGTACTTC. It codes for CASSLDRRGFEQYF.

Remarks on this clone: The same CDR3 is also encoded by other DNA sequences in this sample. The genes are TRBV4-2 and TRBJ2-2, with D hard to call. Germline V CDR1 and CDR2: LGHNA, YNFKEQ. V dropped 3 bases and J dropped 5 bases, with 10 bases sitting between them. The CDR3 consists of 14 residues. The CDR3 nucleotides read TGTGCCAGCAGCCAGGAAGTGGGAACCGGGGAGCTGTTTTTT. Translated, it gives CASSQEVGTGELFF.

This clone was observed once. The sample holds other DNA sequences that translate to the same CDR3. This chain joins TRBV7-3 and TRBJ2-2; D is unclear. Germline V gene lookup returns CDR1 SGHTA and CDR2 FQGTGA. V was cut by 2 bases and J by 4 bases, with 5 bases left in between. The CDR3 contains 13 residues. The CDR3 here is CASSLLPTGELFF. Written as DNA, the CDR3 is TGTGCCAGCAGCTTACTACCCACCGGGGAGCTGTTTTTT.

The chain employs TRBV28 and TRBJ1-1; no definite D call. V lost 7 bases and J lost 1, with 22 bases in between. The CDR3 totals 17 residues. Germline-derived CDR1 and CDR2 are MDHEN and SYDVKM. The CDR3 reads CASNRPGSGGRNTEAFF. CDR3 DNA: TGTGCCAGCAATCGTCCGGGGTCGGGAGGGAGGAACACTGAAGCTTTCTTT.

The chain combines TRBV10-1 with TRBJ1-2, with unresolved D. The germline V and J ends were trimmed by 5 bases and 8 bases, with 3 bases remaining between them. Germline values: CDR1 WNHNN, CDR2 SYGVQD (reference sequence). The CDR3 sequence is 9 residues long. The CDR3 region is CASSRGYTF. The CDR3 coding sequence is TGCGCCAGCAGTAGAGGCTACACCTTC.

The chain has TRBV2 and TRBJ2-2, with D tentatively TRBD1 or TRBD2 (5 bases each). This CDR3 is 16 amino acids long. V was shortened by 3 bases and J by 2 bases, with 13 bases between the two germline ends. The V gene's germline CDR1 is SNHLY and CDR2 FYNNEI. This CDR3 reads CASSEWGTANTGELFF. As DNA, the CDR3 is TGTGCCAGCAGTGAGTGGGGGACCGCCAACACCGGGGAGCTGTTTTTT.

The rearrangement uses TRBV5-6 and TRBJ2-5; 8 bases agree with TRBD2. This CDR3 has 17 residues. J gave up 5 bases and V 2 bases, and 14 bases lay outside the gene matches. Germline V gene sequence: CDR1 SGHDT, CDR2 YYEEEE. The CDR3 region is CASSFYGREVMLETQYF. Here the CDR3 DNA reads TGTGCCAGCAGCTTCTACGGGCGGGAGGTTATGTTGGAGACCCAGTACTTC.

The rearrangement uses TRBV27 and TRBJ2-1, with 11 positions matching TRBD2. The CDR3 loop spans 18 amino acids. From germline, CDR1 is MNHEY and CDR2 SMNVEV (reference sequence). Trimming removed 5 bases from V and 6 bases from J; junction bases left unmatched: 15. The CDR3, as DNA: TGTGCCAGCAGTCCCCTCCGCGTTAGCGGGAGGGTTGGCAATGAGCAGTTCTTC. It translates to CASSPLRVSGRVGNEQFF.

The chain has TRBV4-2 and TRBJ1-1; D unclear. The length of the CDR3 is 17 residues. CDR1 and CDR2 from the germline V gene are LGHNA and YNFKEQ. Trimming removed 0 bases from V and 1 base from J, with 15 bases in between. Here the CDR3 DNA reads TGTGCCAGCAGCCAAGATGGTGGAGGGTCATGGAACACTGAAGCTTTCTTT. It translates to CASSQDGGGSWNTEAFF.

A remark on this clone: Distinct nucleotide sequences in the sample also encode this CDR3. The CDR3: CASSLSGGADGYTF. In DNA form, the CDR3 reads TGTGCCAGCAGTTTATCGGGGGGCGCCGATGGCTACACCTTC. V gene TRBV28 combines with J gene TRBJ1-2, with TRBD1 as a possible D gene (6 bases). CDR1 and CDR2 (germline): MDHEN, SYDVKM. Between the trimmed V and J ends, which lost 1 base and 6 bases, there was a span of 12 bases. This CDR3 region has 14 residues.

J is TRBJ2-7 and V is TRBV29-1, with D perhaps matching TRBD1 or TRBD2 (5 bases each). The V end lost 3 bases, the J end lost 1 base, and 10 bases lay between the germline ends. Germline CDR1 reads SQVTM; CDR2 reads ANQGSEA. CDR3 size: 13 residues. This chain's CDR3 is CSVDPGQSYEQYF. The CDR3 DNA reads TGCAGCGTTGACCCGGGGCAGTCCTACGAGCAGTACTTC.

This chain joins TRBV19 and TRBJ1-5; no reliable D call. The V gene's germline CDR1 is LNHDA and CDR2 SQIVND (reference sequence). This CDR3 comprises 14 residues. V shed 5 bases and J shed 4 bases, with 12 bases lying between them. For the CDR3, the DNA is TGTGCCAGTAGTTTAGGCCTAGGGAATCAGCCCCAGCATTTT. It translates to CASSLGLGNQPQHF.

This chain joins TRBV5-4 and TRBJ2-7; D uncertain. V gave up 4 bases and J gave up 7 bases, with 18 bases separating them. CDR1 is SGHNT, CDR2 YYREEE, per germline (reference sequence). The CDR3 is 14 amino acids. CDR3 DNA: TGTGCCAGCAGCGTGCTCGTCAGTACGTCTGAGCAGTACTTC. Residues: CASSVLVSTSEQYF.

The chain uses TRBV28 and TRBJ2-3; 7 nucleotides match TRBD1. The V gene's germline CDR1 is MDHEN and CDR2 SYDVKM. V was pared by 6 bases and J by 4 bases, with 7 bases of the junction left unmatched. This CDR3 is built from 14 residues. The CDR3, as DNA: TGTGCCAGCAGCACAGGGGCAGTTTCAGATACGCAGTATTTT. This sequence encodes CASSTGAVSDTQYF.

V is TRBV11-1 and J is TRBJ2-5; 7 nucleotides match TRBD1. Germline lookup yields CDR1 SGHAT and CDR2 FQDESV (reference sequence). The trim removed 4 bases at V and 2 bases at J, leaving 16 bases unmatched. This CDR3 spans 18 amino acids. The CDR3 DNA follows: TGTGCCAGCAGCTCTCGGGGCCGGGCAGGGGGTCGTCAAGAGACCCAGTACTTC. This sequence encodes CASSSRGRAGGRQETQYF.